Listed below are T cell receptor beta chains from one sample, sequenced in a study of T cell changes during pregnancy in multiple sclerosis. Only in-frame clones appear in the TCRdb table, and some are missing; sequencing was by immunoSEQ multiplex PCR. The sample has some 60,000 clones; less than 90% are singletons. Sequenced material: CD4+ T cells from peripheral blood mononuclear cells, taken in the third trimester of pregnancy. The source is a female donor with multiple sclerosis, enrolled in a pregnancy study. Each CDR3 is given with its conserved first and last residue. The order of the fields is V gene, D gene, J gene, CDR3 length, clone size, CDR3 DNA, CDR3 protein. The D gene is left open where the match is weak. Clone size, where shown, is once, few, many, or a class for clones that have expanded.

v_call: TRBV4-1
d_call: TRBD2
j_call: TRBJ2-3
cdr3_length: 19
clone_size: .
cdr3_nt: TGCGCCAGCAGCCAAGGGGAGTTGGGTATAGCGGGGGCTGGAGATACGCAGTATTTT
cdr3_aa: CASSQGELGIAGAGDTQYF

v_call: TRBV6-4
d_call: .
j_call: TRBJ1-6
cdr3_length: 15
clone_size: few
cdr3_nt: TGTGCCAGCCGGACAGAGAGCTCCTATAATTCACCCCTCCACTTT
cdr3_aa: CASRTESSYNSPLHF

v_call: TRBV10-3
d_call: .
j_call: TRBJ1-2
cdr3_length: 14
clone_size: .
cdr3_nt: TGTGCCACCGGCGGGGCCCCCAACGGCTATGGCTACACCTTC
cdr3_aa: CATGGAPNGYGYTF

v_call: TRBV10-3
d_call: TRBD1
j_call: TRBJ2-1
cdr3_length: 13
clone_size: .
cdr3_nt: TGTGCCATCAGCCAGGGGGCATACAATGAGCAGTTCTTC
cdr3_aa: CAISQGAYNEQFF

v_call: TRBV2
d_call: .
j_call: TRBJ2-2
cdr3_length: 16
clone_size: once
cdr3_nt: TGTGCCAGCAGCCCCCAAGGGCTAGCAGGTACCGGGGAGCTGTTTTTT
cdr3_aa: CASSPQGLAGTGELFF

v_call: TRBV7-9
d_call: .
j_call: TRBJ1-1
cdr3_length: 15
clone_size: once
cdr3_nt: TGTGCCAGCAGCTGGGGCGGGGGGCTGAACACTGAAGCTTTCTTT
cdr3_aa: CASSWGGGLNTEAFF

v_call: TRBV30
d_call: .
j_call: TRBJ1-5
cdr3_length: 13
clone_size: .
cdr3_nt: TGTGCCTGGAGTTTTCGGGGGAATCAGCCCCAGCATTTT
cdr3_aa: CAWSFRGNQPQHF

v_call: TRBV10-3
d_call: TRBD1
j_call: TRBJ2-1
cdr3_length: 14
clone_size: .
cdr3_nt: TGTGCCACCCTGCCGGGACAGGGGACCAATGAGCAGTTCTTC
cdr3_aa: CATLPGQGTNEQFF

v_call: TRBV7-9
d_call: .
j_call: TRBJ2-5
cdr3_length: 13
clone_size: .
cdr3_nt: TGTGCCAGCAGCTTAGACAGCCAAGAGACCCAGTACTTC
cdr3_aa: CASSLDSQETQYF

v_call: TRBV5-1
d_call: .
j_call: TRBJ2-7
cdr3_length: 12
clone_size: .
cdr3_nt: TGCGCCAGCCGTGACAGCTCCTACGAGCAGTACTTC
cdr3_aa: CASRDSSYEQYF

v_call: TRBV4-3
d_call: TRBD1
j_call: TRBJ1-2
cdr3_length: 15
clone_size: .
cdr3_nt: TGCGCCAGCAGCCAAGAAACAGGGGGACGGTATGGCTACACCTTC
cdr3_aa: CASSQETGGRYGYTF

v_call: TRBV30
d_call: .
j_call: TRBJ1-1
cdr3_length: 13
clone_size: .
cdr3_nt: TGTGCCTGGAGGGAGACTCTGCACACTGAAGCTTTCTTT
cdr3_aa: CAWRETLHTEAFF

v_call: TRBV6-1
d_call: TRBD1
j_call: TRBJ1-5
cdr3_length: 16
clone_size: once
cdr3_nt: TGTGCCAGCAGTGAGGTCCTTGGGACAGGGGATCGGATGTCACATTTT
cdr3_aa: CASSEVLGTGDRMSHF

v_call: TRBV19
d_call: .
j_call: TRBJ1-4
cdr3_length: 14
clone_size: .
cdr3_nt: TGTGCCAGTAGTCCGACCACAGGGAATGAAAAACTGTTTTTT
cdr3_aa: CASSPTTGNEKLFF

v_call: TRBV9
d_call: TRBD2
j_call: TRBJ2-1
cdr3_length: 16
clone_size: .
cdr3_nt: TGTGCCAGCAGCGTAACCGGGACTAGAAGAGGGAATGAGCAGTTCTTC
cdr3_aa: CASSVTGTRRGNEQFF

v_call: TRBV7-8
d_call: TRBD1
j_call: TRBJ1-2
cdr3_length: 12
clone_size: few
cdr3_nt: TGTGCCAGCAGTTTCGACAGGGAAGGCTACACCTTC
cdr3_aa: CASSFDREGYTF

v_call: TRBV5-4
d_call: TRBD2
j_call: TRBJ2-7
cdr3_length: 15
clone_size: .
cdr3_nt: TGTGCCAGCAGCCCGACCGGGACTAGTCTCTACGAGCAGTACTTC
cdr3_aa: CASSPTGTSLYEQYF

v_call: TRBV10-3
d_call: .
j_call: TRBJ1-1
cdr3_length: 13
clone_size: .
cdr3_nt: TGTGCCATCAGGCAAGTCGACAGTTCTGAAGCTTTCTTT
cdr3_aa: CAIRQVDSSEAFF

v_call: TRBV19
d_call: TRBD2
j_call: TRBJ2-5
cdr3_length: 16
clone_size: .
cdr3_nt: TGTGCCAGTAGTATAGGGGGCGGGGGGGCCTCGGAGACCCAGTACTTC
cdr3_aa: CASSIGGGGASETQYF

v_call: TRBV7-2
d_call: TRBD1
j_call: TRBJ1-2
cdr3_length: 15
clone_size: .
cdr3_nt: TGTGCCAGCAGCTATCGGACAGGCGATCGCTATGGCTACACCTTC
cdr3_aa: CASSYRTGDRYGYTF

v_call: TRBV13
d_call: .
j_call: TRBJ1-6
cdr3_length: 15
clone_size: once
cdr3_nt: TGTGCCAGCAGCCGAATGGGACAACAGATTTCACCCCTCCACTTT
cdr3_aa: CASSRMGQQISPLHF

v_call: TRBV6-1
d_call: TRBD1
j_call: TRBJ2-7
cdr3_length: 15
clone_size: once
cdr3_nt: TGTGCCAGCCTCAGGGAAAGCGCAGGGGGCTACGAGCAGTACTTC
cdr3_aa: CASLRESAGGYEQYF

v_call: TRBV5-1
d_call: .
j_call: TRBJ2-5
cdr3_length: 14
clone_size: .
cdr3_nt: TGCGCCAGCAGCTTGGCTGGCGGGCAAGAGACCCAGTACTTC
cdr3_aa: CASSLAGGQETQYF

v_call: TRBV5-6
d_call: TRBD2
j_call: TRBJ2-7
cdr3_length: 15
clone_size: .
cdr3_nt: TGTGCCAGCAGCTTGACCGGGAGGACTTCCTACGAGCAGTACTTC
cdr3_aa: CASSLTGRTSYEQYF

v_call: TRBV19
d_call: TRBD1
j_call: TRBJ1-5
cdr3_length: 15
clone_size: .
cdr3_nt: TGTGCCAGTAGTATAGGAGGACAGGGATATCAGCCCCAGCATTTT
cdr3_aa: CASSIGGQGYQPQHF

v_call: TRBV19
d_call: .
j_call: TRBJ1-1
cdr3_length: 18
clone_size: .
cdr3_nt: TGTGCCAGTAGTACCCGGGGGGGAGAGATGACAAGTAACACTGAAGCTTTCTTT
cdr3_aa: CASSTRGGEMTSNTEAFF

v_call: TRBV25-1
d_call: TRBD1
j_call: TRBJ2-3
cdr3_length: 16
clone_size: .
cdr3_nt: TGTGCCAGCAGTGAGGGCACAGGGGCTAGCACAGATACGCAGTATTTT
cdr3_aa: CASSEGTGASTDTQYF

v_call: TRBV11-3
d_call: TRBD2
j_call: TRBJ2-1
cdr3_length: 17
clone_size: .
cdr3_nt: TGTGCCAGCAGCGAAATAGCGGGAGGGAGCTCCTACAATGAGCAGTTCTTC
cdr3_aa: CASSEIAGGSSYNEQFF

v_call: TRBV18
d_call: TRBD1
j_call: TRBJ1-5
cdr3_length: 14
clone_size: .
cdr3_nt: TGTGCCAGCTCACCCGGGACAGGGGTTCAGCCCCAGCATTTT
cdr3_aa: CASSPGTGVQPQHF

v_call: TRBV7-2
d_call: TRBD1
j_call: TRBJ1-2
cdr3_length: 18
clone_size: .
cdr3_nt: TGTGCCAGCAGCTTAGAATCTTACGGGACAGGGGGAATAGGTGGCTACACCTTC
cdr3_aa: CASSLESYGTGGIGGYTF

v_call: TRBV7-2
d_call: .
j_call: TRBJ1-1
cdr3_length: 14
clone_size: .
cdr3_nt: TGTGCCAGCAGCTTAGGGCGGGGGAACACTGAAGCTTTCTTT
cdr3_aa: CASSLGRGNTEAFF

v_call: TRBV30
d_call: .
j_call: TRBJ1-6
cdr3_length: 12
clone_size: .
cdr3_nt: TGTGCCTGGAGTGCAGGGAATTCACCCCTCCACTTT
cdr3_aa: CAWSAGNSPLHF

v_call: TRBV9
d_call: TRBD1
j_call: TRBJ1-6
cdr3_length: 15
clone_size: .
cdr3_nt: TGTGCCAGCAGCGCCCAGACAGGGAGTGATTCACCCCTCCACTTT
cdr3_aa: CASSAQTGSDSPLHF

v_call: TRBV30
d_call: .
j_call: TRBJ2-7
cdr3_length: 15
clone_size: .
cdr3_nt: TGTGCCTGGAGTGCTTATTTAACAGGGACCTACGAGCAGTACTTC
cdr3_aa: CAWSAYLTGTYEQYF

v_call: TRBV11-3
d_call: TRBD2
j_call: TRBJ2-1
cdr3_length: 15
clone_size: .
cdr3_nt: TGTGCCAGCAGCTTAACTAGCGGATCCTACAATGAGCAGTTCTTC
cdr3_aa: CASSLTSGSYNEQFF

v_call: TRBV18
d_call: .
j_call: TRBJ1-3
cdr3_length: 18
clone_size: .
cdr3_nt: TGTGCCAGCTCACCCACCCCACTGACAAGGGGGATTGGAAACACCATATATTTT
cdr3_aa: CASSPTPLTRGIGNTIYF

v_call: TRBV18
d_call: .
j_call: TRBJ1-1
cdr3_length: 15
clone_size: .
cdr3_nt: TGTGCCAGCTCACCACCCCAGGGGATGAACACTGAAGCTTTCTTT
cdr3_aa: CASSPPQGMNTEAFF

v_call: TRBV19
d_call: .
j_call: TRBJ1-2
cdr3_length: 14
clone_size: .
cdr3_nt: TGTGCCAGCATCCCCCGGGGGTCGTTCTATGGCTACACCTTC
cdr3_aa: CASIPRGSFYGYTF

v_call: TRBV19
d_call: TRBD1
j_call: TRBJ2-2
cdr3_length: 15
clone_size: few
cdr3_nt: TGTGCCAGTAGTAGCGGACAGGGACATCCCGGGGAGCTGTTTTTT
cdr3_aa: CASSSGQGHPGELFF

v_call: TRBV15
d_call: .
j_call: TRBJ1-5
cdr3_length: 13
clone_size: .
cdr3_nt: TGTGCCACCAGCACTCTTACAGGGCAGCCCCAGCATTTT
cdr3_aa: CATSTLTGQPQHF

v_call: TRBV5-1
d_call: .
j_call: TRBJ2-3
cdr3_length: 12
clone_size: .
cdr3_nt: TGCGCCAGCAGCTTGGCCGGAGATACGCAGTATTTT
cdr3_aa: CASSLAGDTQYF

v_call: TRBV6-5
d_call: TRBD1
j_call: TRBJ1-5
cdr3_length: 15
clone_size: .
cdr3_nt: TGTGCCAGCAGGGGGACAGCTACTAGCAATCAGCCCCAGCATTTT
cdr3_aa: CASRGTATSNQPQHF

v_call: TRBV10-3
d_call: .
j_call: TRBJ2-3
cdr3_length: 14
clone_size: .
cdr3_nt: TGTGCCATCAGTGATCGGCAGGTGGCAGATACGCAGTATTTT
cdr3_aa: CAISDRQVADTQYF

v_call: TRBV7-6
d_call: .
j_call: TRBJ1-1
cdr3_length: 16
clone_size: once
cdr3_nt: TGTGCCAGCAGCCCCTGGCGCTCGGGGGGGGTCACTGAAGCTTTCTTT
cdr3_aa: CASSPWRSGGVTEAFF

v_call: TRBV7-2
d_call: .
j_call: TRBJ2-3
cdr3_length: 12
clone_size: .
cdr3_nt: TGTGCCAGCGGTCCTAGGACAGATACGCAGTATTTT
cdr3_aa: CASGPRTDTQYF

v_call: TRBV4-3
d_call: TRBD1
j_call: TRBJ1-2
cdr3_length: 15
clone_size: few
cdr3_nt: TGCGCCAGCAGTCGACAGGGGGCGCAGGGCTATGGCTACACCTTC
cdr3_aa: CASSRQGAQGYGYTF

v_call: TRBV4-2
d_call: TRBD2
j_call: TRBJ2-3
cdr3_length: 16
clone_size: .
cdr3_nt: TGTGCCAGCAGCCAAGAAGGACTAGCGGGGGGGCATACGCAGTATTTT
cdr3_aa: CASSQEGLAGGHTQYF

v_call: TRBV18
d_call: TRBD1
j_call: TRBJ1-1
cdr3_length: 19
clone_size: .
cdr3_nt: TGTGCCAGCTCACCATGGATGCCGACTCCGGGACAGGGGATTAGTGAAGCTTTCTTT
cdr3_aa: CASSPWMPTPGQGISEAFF

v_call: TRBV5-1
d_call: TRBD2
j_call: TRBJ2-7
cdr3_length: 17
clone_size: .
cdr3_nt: TGCGCCAGCAGGCCAGGGACTAGCGGGAGGGCGTTCTACGAGCAGTACTTC
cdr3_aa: CASRPGTSGRAFYEQYF

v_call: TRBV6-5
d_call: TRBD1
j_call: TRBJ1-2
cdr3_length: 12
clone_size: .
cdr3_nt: TGTGCCAGCAGCGGACAGGGGTATGGCTACACCTTC
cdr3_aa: CASSGQGYGYTF

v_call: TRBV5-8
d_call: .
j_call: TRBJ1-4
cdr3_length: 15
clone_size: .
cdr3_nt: TGTGCCAGCAGCTTGTCGTCAGGGTTTAATGAAAAACTGTTTTTT
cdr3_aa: CASSLSSGFNEKLFF

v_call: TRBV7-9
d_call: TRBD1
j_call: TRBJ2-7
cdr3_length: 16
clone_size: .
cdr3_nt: TGTGCCAGCAGCTTTATATCGGGACAGGGGCCCCACGAGCAGTACTTC
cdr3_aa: CASSFISGQGPHEQYF

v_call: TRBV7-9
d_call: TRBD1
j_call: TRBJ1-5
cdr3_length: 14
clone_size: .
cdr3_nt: TGTGCCAGCAGCCCTGACAGGGGCAATCAGCCCCAGCATTTT
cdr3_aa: CASSPDRGNQPQHF

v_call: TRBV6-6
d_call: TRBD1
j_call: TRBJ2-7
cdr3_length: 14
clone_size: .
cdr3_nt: TGTGCCAGCAGACTGGGACAGGGGGCCTACGAGCAGTACTTC
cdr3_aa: CASRLGQGAYEQYF